What follows are 26 T cell receptor beta chains derived from one specimen sequenced in a study of blood T cell repertoires in COVID-19. Some clones are missing from TCRdb's copy, which holds only in-frame ones; the method was immunoSEQ multiplex PCR. Of 270,000 or so clones in the sample, 80% to 90% were seen once. The source material was peripheral blood. Receptors originate from a woman aged 45-59 years who had recovered from COVID-19.

This clone was counted only a few times. V is TRBV28 and J is TRBJ2-7, with 8 bases aligning to TRBD2. Trimming removed 5 bases from V and 6 bases from J; junction bases left unmatched: 12. The CDR3 consists of 15 residues. CDR1 MDHEN and CDR2 SYDVKM come from the germline V gene. CDR3 loop: CASSPNSGTSSEQYF. The CDR3 DNA reads TGTGCCAGCAGTCCGAACTCCGGGACTAGTTCCGAGCAGTACTTC.

The DNA of the CDR3 is TGTGCCAGCAGTTACGGGGACGGGGGTAGATCGGAGTTCTTC. It encodes CASSYGDGGRSEFF. The V call is TRBV6-6, the J call TRBJ2-1, with a weak D call TRBD2 (6 bases). V dropped 2 bases and J dropped 14 bases, with 19 bases sitting between them. This CDR3 is built from 14 residues. Germline lookup yields CDR1 MNHNY and CDR2 SVGAGI (reference sequence).

This chain links TRBV20-1 with TRBJ1-1; 7 positions match TRBD1. The CDR3 is 17 amino acids. V was clipped by 3 bases and J by 10 bases; unmatched bases: 23. CDR1 is DFQATT, CDR2 SNEGSKA, per germline (reference sequence). This CDR3 reads CSASSTGRSRGPGGAFF. As DNA, the CDR3 is TGCAGTGCTAGTTCGACAGGGCGAAGCAGGGGTCCTGGGGGAGCTTTCTTT.

This chain joins TRBV9 and TRBJ1-3, with 7 bases aligning to TRBD1. From germline, CDR1 is SGDLS and CDR2 YYNGEE. With V trimmed by 4 bases and J by 3 bases, 7 bases remained unmatched. This CDR3 region has 15 residues. The CDR3 bases are TGTGCCAGCAGCACCCCGACAGGGTTTGGAAACACCATATATTTT. The encoded protein is CASSTPTGFGNTIYF.

The chain links TRBV11-2 to TRBJ2-7; D perhaps matches TRBD2 (6 bases). V shed 7 bases and J shed 4 bases, with 17 bases lying between them. This CDR3 spans 14 amino acids. The germline gives CDR1 SGHAT, CDR2 FQNNGV. This CDR3 reads CASTSEGERYEQYF. The CDR3 DNA follows: TGTGCCAGCACCTCGGAGGGAGAAAGGTACGAGCAGTACTTC.

This chain links TRBV6-5 with TRBJ1-5; D is perhaps TRBD1 (5 bases). This CDR3 is 15 amino acids long. Germline V gene sequence: CDR1 MNHEY, CDR2 SVGAGI. Trimming took 10 bases from V and 1 from J, leaving 17 bases between them. The CDR3 nucleotides are TGTGCCACCCGGGGGGGAGGCAGGAGCAATCAGCCCCAGCATTTT. Amino acid sequence: CATRGGGRSNQPQHF.

The rearrangement links TRBV7-2 to TRBJ2-3; D is ambiguous. The CDR3 covers 13 residues. Trimming stripped 4 bases from V and 5 bases from J, with 10 bases between. Per the germline V gene, CDR1 is SGHTA and CDR2 is FQGNSA. The DNA of the CDR3 is TGTGCCAGCAGCTCTCTCCCCCTAGATACGCAGTATTTT. This gives the protein CASSSLPLDTQYF.

The V gene is TRBV19, the J gene TRBJ1-1; D is unclear. CDR1 is LNHDA and CDR2 is SQIVND in the germline V gene (reference sequence). V dropped 6 bases and J dropped 0 bases, with 17 bases sitting between them. There are 16 residues in the CDR3. As DNA, the CDR3 is TGTGCCAGTAGCCTCATCTTTCGGGAGATGAACACTGAAGCTTTCTTT. This encodes CASSLIFREMNTEAFF.

V is TRBV11-1 and J is TRBJ1-1, with a possible D match to TRBD1 (5 bases). The CDR3 has 13 residues. CDR1 and CDR2 from the germline V gene are SGHAT and FQDESV (reference sequence). V lost 2 bases, J lost 4 bases, and 8 bases lay in between. The CDR3 bases are TGTGCCAGCAGCTTACGGGGGTTCACTGAAGCTTTCTTT. This encodes CASSLRGFTEAFF.

The V call is TRBV28, the J call TRBJ1-6; D is uncertain. This CDR3 is built from 15 residues. The germline V and J ends were trimmed by 2 bases and 6 bases, with 11 bases remaining between them. From germline, CDR1 is MDHEN and CDR2 SYDVKM. The CDR3 is CASSLRQAVNSPLHF. In DNA, the CDR3 is TGTGCCAGCAGTTTAAGGCAGGCCGTTAATTCACCCCTCCACTTT.

The DNA of the CDR3 is TGTGCCAGCGGACCCCAGGGTACCGGGGAGCTGTTTTTT. Translating gives CASGPQGTGELFF. The chain employs TRBV27 and TRBJ2-2, with D tentatively TRBD1 (5 bases). In germline, CDR1 is MNHEY, CDR2 SMNVEV (reference sequence). This CDR3 has 13 residues. V lost 8 bases and J 5 bases, leaving 12 bases between the germline ends.

This clone was counted once. The chain recombines TRBV28 with TRBJ2-3; no reliable D call. Looked up from germline, CDR1 is MDHEN and CDR2 is SYDVKM. This CDR3 has 14 residues. Deletions cut 4 bases from V and 4 bases from J, with 12 bases between. The CDR3 loop reads CASSSPLSADTQYF. DNA for the CDR3: TGTGCCAGCAGTTCCCCCCTGAGTGCAGATACGCAGTATTTT.

The rearrangement joins TRBV5-6 to TRBJ1-5; D is possibly TRBD1 (5 bases). CDR1 and CDR2 (germline): SGHDT, YYEEEE. V gave up 3 bases and J gave up 6 bases, with 16 bases separating them. This CDR3 spans 15 amino acids. The CDR3 sequence is CASSWGVASGQPQHF. In DNA, the CDR3 is TGTGCCAGCAGCTGGGGGGTAGCTTCAGGTCAGCCCCAGCATTTT. Together with reference TRBV5-6 and TRBJ1-5, the CDR3 gives the full variable domain: DAGVTQSPTHLIKTRGQQVTLRCSPKSGHDTVSWYQQALGQGPQFIFQYYEEEERQRGNFPDRFSGHQFPNYSSELNVNALLLGDSALYLCASSWGVASGQPQHFGDGTRLSIL.

The V gene is TRBV9, the J gene TRBJ2-1; 8 nucleotides agree with TRBD2. Germline-derived CDR1 and CDR2 are SGDLS and YYNGEE. The CDR3 extends over 17 amino acids. The J segment lost 0 bases and the V segment lost 0 bases, leaving 5 bases of the junction unmatched. The CDR3 DNA reads TGTGCCAGCAGCGTAGCTAGCGGGTTACCCTCCTACAATGAGCAGTTCTTC. This codes for CASSVASGLPSYNEQFF.

This clone was found a few times. The chain recombines TRBV28 with TRBJ2-7; TRBD2 matches 12 bases. The CDR3 is made up of 16 amino acids. Germline CDR1 reads MDHEN; CDR2 reads SYDVKM. V lost 5 bases, J lost 4 bases, and 9 bases stayed unmatched. This CDR3 reads CASSKGTSGSFYEQYF. Written as DNA, the CDR3 is TGTGCCAGCAGTAAGGGGACTAGCGGGTCCTTTTACGAGCAGTACTTC.

This chain connects TRBV28 to TRBJ2-7; D might be TRBD1 (6 bases). The CDR3 runs 14 residues. Germline V gene sequence: CDR1 MDHEN, CDR2 SYDVKM. Deletions cut 6 bases from V and 0 bases from J, with 12 bases between. The CDR3 DNA sequence: TGTGCCAGCAGCCCCGGGACACCCTCCTACGAGCAGTACTTC. Amino acids: CASSPGTPSYEQYF.

The chain uses TRBV3-1 (or the pseudogene TRBV3-2) and TRBJ1-1; no reliable D call. The CDR3 runs 15 residues. Trimming took 0 bases from V and 5 from J, leaving 13 bases between them. The V gene's germline CDR1 is LGHDT and CDR2 YNNKEL (reference sequence). The CDR3 loop reads CASSQDRPIGTEAFF. The CDR3 nucleotides are TGTGCCAGCAGCCAAGACAGGCCCATTGGGACTGAAGCTTTCTTT.

The J gene is TRBJ2-7, the V gene TRBV10-3; TRBD1 matches 11 bases. Germline-derived CDR1 and CDR2 are ENHRY and SYGVKD. V trimming: 6 bases; J trimming: 2 bases; junction bases outside the gene matches: 6. The CDR3 has 15 residues. The CDR3, as DNA: TGTGCCATCAGCGATAAGGGACAGGGGGCCTACGAGCAGTACTTC. Translating it yields CAISDKGQGAYEQYF.

This sequence joins TRBV5-1 and TRBJ2-1; D gene uncertain. Germline CDR1 is SGHRS and CDR2 is YFSETQ. The length of the CDR3 is 17 residues. V shed 0 bases and J shed 0 bases, with 13 bases lying between them. CDR3 amino acids: CASSLALVLSSYNEQFF. The CDR3 DNA reads as TGCGCCAGCAGCTTGGCTTTGGTTTTGAGCTCCTACAATGAGCAGTTCTTC.

The rearrangement uses TRBV27 and TRBJ1-6; perhaps TRBD1 as D (6 bases). Between the trimmed V and J ends, which lost 5 bases and 4 bases, there was a span of 6 bases. This CDR3 spans 13 amino acids. Germline assignment: CDR1 MNHEY and CDR2 SMNVEV (reference sequence). CDR3 loop: CASSGQYNSPLHF. CDR3 DNA: TGTGCCAGCAGTGGACAGTATAATTCACCCCTCCACTTT.

This clone appeared a single time. This chain connects TRBV11-2 to TRBJ1-1; no definite D call. The length of the CDR3 is 13 residues. Germline values: CDR1 SGHAT, CDR2 FQNNGV. The V end lost 0 bases, the J end lost 3 bases, and 5 bases lay between the germline ends. The CDR3 region has the DNA TGTGCCAGCAGCTTAGAGCGGGACACTGAAGCTTTCTTT. As protein: CASSLERDTEAFF.

The chain links TRBV13 to TRBJ2-7; 10 bases are a match to TRBD2. The length of the CDR3 is 18 residues. V shed 4 bases, J shed 0 bases, and the junction held 12 bases outside the gene matches. Germline assignment: CDR1 PRHDT and CDR2 FYEKMQ (reference sequence). The CDR3 bases are TGTGCCAGCAGCTCCAGTCGTAGCGGGGGGCCTTACTCCTACGAGCAGTACTTC. Its translation is CASSSSRSGGPYSYEQYF.

The chain joins TRBV5-1 to TRBJ1-2; TRBD1 might be the D (5 bases). This CDR3 comprises 14 residues. CDR1 is SGHRS, CDR2 YFSETQ, per germline. V shed 4 bases and J shed 2 bases, with 12 bases lying between them. DNA of the CDR3: TGCGCCAGCAGCCACTCCGGACAAAACTATGGCTACACCTTC. Encoded protein: CASSHSGQNYGYTF.

The chain recombines TRBV29-1 with TRBJ2-7, with 9 positions matching TRBD2. CDR1 is SQVTM and CDR2 is ANQGSEA in the germline V gene. The CDR3 is 15 amino acids. V was clipped by 6 bases and J by 3 bases; unmatched bases: 12. CDR3 sequence (DNA): TGCAGCGTGTCCATTGGGGCGGGAGGGAGCTACGAGCAGTACTTC. Encoded protein: CSVSIGAGGSYEQYF.

The V gene is TRBV7-2, the J gene TRBJ2-2; maybe TRBD2 (5 bases). The V gene lost 1 base and the J gene lost 8 bases, with 8 bases spanning the gap. The CDR3 covers 13 residues. Germline CDR1 reads SGHTA; CDR2 reads FQGNSA. This CDR3 is CASSLERLGELFF. For the CDR3, the DNA is TGTGCCAGCAGCTTAGAGCGGCTAGGGGAGCTGTTTTTT.

This clone was counted ten times or more. This chain uses TRBV25-1 with TRBJ1-2; TRBD1 is a possible D gene (6 bases). Trimming cost V 6 bases and J 3 bases, with 11 bases left between them. Germline CDR1 is MGHDK and CDR2 is SYGVNS. This CDR3 has 13 amino acids. DNA of the CDR3: TGTGCCAGCAGGGGACACGACCACTATGGCTACACCTTC. Translating it yields CASRGHDHYGYTF.